This T cell receptor beta chain is from a study of shared clonotypes between healthy human individuals. Study as a whole: Donors had three CD4 naive, three CD4 memory, two CD8 naive and one CD8 memory plate apiece.

As regards this clone: Its antigen is undetermined.

It was CD45RO-negative cells, positively selected for CCR7, that made up naive CD8 cells, with terminally differentiated effector memory CD45RA+ cells excluded. The V gene's germline CDR1 is LGHNA and CDR2 YNFKEQ. V shed 3 bases and J shed 2 bases, with 14 bases lying between them. CDR3 length: 15 amino acids. Each replicate PCR on the sorted subsets used roughly 200 ng DNA (roughly 32,000 T cell genomes). Here immunoSEQ multiplex PCR was the method, and the copy in TCRdb shows in-frame clones only, minus some. Of about 2,100,000 clones listed, about 92% are singletons. Study-level points and caveats: Non-shared clonotypes displayed generation probabilities falling below those of clonotypes present in all four donors.

The chain has TRBV4-2 and TRBJ2-7, with D possibly TRBD2 on 6 matching bases. This receptor was taken from a man between 18 and 35 years old in good health. Some clones in this sample may be carry-over from other donors' samples. The sequenced material came from naive CD8+ T cells from PBMCs. The CDR3 nucleotides are TGTGCCAGCAGCCACCGGGACTCCCACCCCTACGAGCAGTACTTC. Amino acids: CASSHRDSHPYEQYF.